Included here is one TCR beta chain sequence, with context. Using immunoSEQ multiplex PCR, the repertoire was profiled, and TCRdb retains in-frame clones only, with some absent. Here the sample spans some 93,000 clones, roughly 79% being singletons. V dropped 2 bases and J dropped 4 bases, with 9 bases sitting between them. The CDR3 runs 13 residues. Per the germline V gene, CDR1 is SGHNT and CDR2 is YYREEE (reference sequence). This record belongs to a study of blood T cell repertoires in COVID-19. This clonotype originated in a man aged 65-85 years with acute or convalescent COVID-19. Sequenced input: peripheral blood. V is TRBV5-4 and J is TRBJ1-2; D gene uncertain. The CDR3 reads CASSFRGIYGYTF. The CDR3 nucleotides read TGTGCCAGCAGCTTCCGGGGTATCTATGGCTACACCTTC. The complete variable domain, with remaining parts taken from reference TRBV5-4 and TRBJ1-2, reads ETGVTQSPTHLIKTRGQQVTLRCSSQSGHNTVSWYQQALGQGPQFIFQYYREEENGRGNFPPRFSGLQFPNYSSELNVNALELDDSALYLCASSFRGIYGYTFGSGTRLTVV.